This TCR beta chain was identified during a study of naive and memory T cell subsets (dated by TCRdb to 2017 to 2019). Broadly, across the study: The figure summarizing these samples reported ten or so blood donors, 7 tuberculin skin test biopsies and 3 saline control biopsies. PCR2 was typically performed as a SYBR Green qPCR that was stopped at a set threshold, although end-point PCR (about 6 cycles) could be used instead for low-input samples.

The study described a robust, sensitive protocol for amplifying, sequencing and analyzing TCRs, using 3' ligation of a UMI-containing oligonucleotide to TCR cDNA. For whole blood analysis, under 3 ml of peripheral blood was collected from healthy adult volunteers into Tempus tubes, and RNA was extracted following the manufacturer's instructions. Before reverse transcription, total RNA that had not been cell sorted was treated with RQ1 DNase, with a target input of about 1 to 1000 ng. Libraries were prepared from skin biopsies and whole blood to test how robust the pipeline was in samples where T cells are a minority population. The receptor library was made with 5' RACE. The ligated cDNA was amplified in four rounds of PCR with nested alpha and beta constant region primers together with the SP2 primer. TCR RNA was reverse transcribed with SuperScript IV using alpha and beta constant region primers for the blood and skin samples. Using T4 RNA ligase 1, an oligonucleotide carrying both the Illumina SP2 primer and a UMI was ligated onto the 3' end of the cDNA. To prevent hairpin formation, the 12-nucleotide UMI was made up of two random hexamers with an eight-base spacer between them. From the second PCR onward, TCR alpha and beta chain libraries were processed separately, and dual indexing was applied for multiplexing. After pooling, the indexed libraries were analyzed by capillary electrophoresis and sequenced on either an Illumina MiSeq or NextSeq. PhiX DNA at about 5-7.5% was added to the libraries to raise base diversity and improve cluster recognition. On the study's bioinformatics: Demultiplexor pulled UMIs out of read 2, joined the UMIs with the TCR sequence from read 1, and separated reads according to sample indices. Decombinator identified V and J genes and V-J junctions and gave each TCR a five-part identifier that included V and J deletions. Collapsinator used UMIs to correct sequencing errors and PCR amplification heterogeneity, yielding UMI-based abundance per TCR. CDR3Translator turned identifiers into nucleotide sequence, translated that sequence into amino acids, and pulled out CDR3 regions based on terminal motifs. Error-corrected counts of alpha and beta TCRs from blood and skin were compared after being normalized to the amount of input RNA. TCRdb's own reprocessing of the public reads used fastp at Q25 and MiXCR and kept productive beta chains. For every CDR3 protein sequence, its rows merge into one entry that carries the most common genes and DNA. It is TCRdb's table, rather than the study itself, that gives the V and J calls and clone size. The sample records tens of thousands of distinct CDR3 sequences, about 8.3% of which are singletons. The ten biggest clones cover more than 7.5% of the sample.

Broader findings and caveats from the paper: The RNA-based method was acknowledged to be potentially sensitive to changes in TCR transcripts with T cell activation and differentiation.

The sample holds many counts of this clonotype. The target of this receptor is not known. Per-base quality was not reported, and no clone a single base away is much larger than it. Reading the germline V gene gives CDR1 MNHEY and CDR2 SVGAGI. Counted from cysteine to phenylalanine, this CDR3 has 15 amino acids. Only CDR3 DNA is held: 45 bases, read in frame from base 1. Germline trimming: 5 bases from V, 4 bases from J; junction bases outside gene matches: 8. This receptor was obtained from a female donor in good health. The chain links TRBV6-5 with TRBJ2-3; 8 bases in between match TRBD2. The DNA is TGTGCCAGCAGTCTGAGGGCAGCGGGGGCAGATACGCAGTATTTT. Translated, this gives CASSLRAAGADTQYF.